This T cell receptor beta chain was sequenced for a study of CD8+CD57+ T cells in acquired aplastic anemia. Broader study findings: Both patients and controls carried the same twenty-nine CD8+ CDR3 sequences. Patients and controls had CD8+ Simpson's diversity values that were not significantly distinct.

Trimming removed 1 base from V and 9 bases from J, with 6 bases in between. Germline lookup yields CDR1 KGHDR and CDR2 SFDVKD. The CDR3 length is 12 residues. Patients chosen for sequencing had CD8+CD57+ cells that had expanded, as shown by flow cytometry. Concerning this clonotype: The antigen is unknown.

TCR beta VDJ and CDR3 profiles were obtained from a genomic DNA template. TCRdb re-analysed the reads in MiXCR, keeping a single row per CDR3 protein. The table has around 42,000 distinct CDR3 sequences, about 63% seen once. The origin of this receptor is a human donor with aplastic anemia. This chain uses TRBV24-1 with TRBJ1-5; unclear D gene. The sequenced sample was sorted CD4+, CD8+, or CD8+CD57+ T cells (not recorded which) from PBMCs. The CDR3 DNA sequence: TGTGCCACCAGTGATTTAGGCTGGCCCCAGCATTTT. Protein: CATSDLGWPQHF.